This paragraph covers one T cell receptor beta chain sequence. There are many counts of this clonotype. This clone's antigen is unknown. No base quality values were provided; no much bigger clone lies one nucleotide off. These data come from a study of neurological immune-mediated disorders (dated 2019 in TCRdb). Notes on the research overall: Among the approximately 35 multiple sclerosis patients, relapsing-remitting MS accounted for around 30 and secondary progressive MS accounted for 3. Peripheral blood TCR-beta repertoires from patients with HTLV-I-associated myelopathy (HAM/TSP), patients with multiple sclerosis, and healthy controls were compared in the study using UMI-based sequencing. Alongside PBMC samples, the set of fewer than 110 TCR-beta libraries contained longitudinal samples, technical triplicates, and paired CD4+ and CD8+ T-cell subsets that had been sorted. Of the approximately 70 subjects in the cohort, about 15 were HAM/TSP patients, about 34 were multiple sclerosis patients, and approximately 20 were healthy controls.

Libraries from unsorted PBMCs were made from 2 million PBMCs kept in RNAlater at -80 degrees C until RNA extraction. The multiple sclerosis patients were enrolled in a US clinical protocol that evaluated disease progression with magnetic resonance imaging. Peripheral blood was subjected to Ficoll-Hypaque density gradient centrifugation to isolate PBMCs, which were then cryopreserved in liquid nitrogen. CDR1 is given as SEHNR and CDR2 as FQNEAQ, both from the germline V gene (reference sequence). The trim is 3 bases for V and 5 bases for J, with a gap of 10 bases between the germline ends. Taken from cysteine to phenylalanine, the CDR3 has 14 residues. The entry retains the CDR3 DNA only, 42 bases that are in frame from base 1. The paper's findings and limits, for the study overall: TCR clonal expansion was greatest in HAM/TSP patients and smallest in MS patients, who ranked below even healthy controls. In phylogenetic analysis, the repertoires of 18 of 34 MS patients grouped into a cluster of related CDR3 sequences, which suggests a possible signature at the repertoire level. No identical CDR3 amino acid sequences were shared among expanded clones across subjects, suggesting private TCR-beta repertoires in all groups. No clinical or MRI features were associated with the MS cluster, and the authors said that larger cohorts are needed.

cDNA synthesis used template-switch 5'RACE with a primer carrying a 10-nucleotide random unique molecular identifier tagging each TCR transcript. Every sequencing run covered 15-18 subjects and yielded more than 160 million TCR-beta sequences. The RNeasy kit was used to extract total RNA. The KAPA Real-time Library Amplification kit was used to amplify TCR-beta VDJ regions with primers for the TCR constant region and the 5'RACE anchor. Sample indexes and Illumina adaptors were added in a first PCR, after which library yield was increased in a second PCR. After Ampure bead purification, the roughly 650 bp TCR product was size-selected on a 2% E-gel SizeSelection system. Before pooling, libraries had their quality checked on a Bioanalyzer, their concentration measured with Qubit, and their quantity determined with the Kapa Library Quantification kit. An Illumina HiSeq 2500 was used to sequence the libraries paired-end at 2 x 150 bp. To increase sequence diversity, about 24-32% phiX was spiked into each library pool. The published analysis was carried out like this. The quality-filtered reads were processed with the UMI-based MiGEC pipeline, whose error correction step removed more than 80% of the raw TCR sequences. IMGT germline references were used for aligning VDJ genes, and each clonotype was defined as a unique CDR3 amino acid sequence together with its V-J genes. Clonal expansion, Shannon diversity and CDR3 relatedness were evaluated with VDJtools (CalcPairwiseDistances, ClusterSamples), while phylogenetic trees were built in CLCbio workbench. A clone was classed as expanded if it had 8 or more unique UMIs, a cutoff based on coefficient-of-variation modelling across technical triplicates. Clones were called with MiXCR by TCRdb after fastp trimmed the public reads at Q25, and only in-frame beta chains were retained. Identical CDR3 proteins give one entry, which carries the most common genes and DNA. In this record, the V and J calls reflect TCRdb's handling and not the investigators' own analysis. Within this sample are around 50,000 distinct CDR3 sequences, with 3.5% of them counted one time only. Of the sample, approximately 3.1% falls within the top ten clones.

The V and J segments used are TRBV7-9 and TRBJ1-4, and perhaps TRBD1 as D gene, on 5 matching bases. This receptor was taken from a young woman with multiple sclerosis. The sample consisted of PBMCs. The CDR3 reads as follows: CASSFAGDNEKLFF. The nucleotide sequence reads as follows: TGTGCCAGCAGCTTCGCGGGGGACAATGAAAAACTGTTTTTT.